Following are 5 T cell receptor beta chains from one sample sequenced in a study of cytomegalovirus exposure and HLA in healthy donors. The PCR was carried out with 60 Vbeta primers and 13 Jbeta primers. Here immunoSEQ multiplex PCR was the method, and the copy in TCRdb shows in-frame clones only, minus some. The sample includes around 190,000 clones, around 78% seen only once; the top ten take about 2.1%. The sample was PBMCs. Receptor source: a man between 25 and 39 years old in good health and CMV-seronegative.

This chain links TRBV19 with TRBJ2-7; tentative D call: TRBD1 (6 bases). V shed 4 bases and J shed 3 bases, with 7 bases lying between them. Per the germline V gene, CDR1 is LNHDA and CDR2 is SQIVND (reference sequence). The CDR3 covers 12 residues. The CDR3 loop is CASSKGGYEQYF. Written as DNA, the CDR3 is TGTGCCAGTAGTAAAGGGGGCTACGAGCAGTACTTC.

The V and J genes are TRBV11-1 and TRBJ1-2; D is ambiguous. The CDR3 extends over 15 amino acids. V lost 3 bases and J 6 bases, leaving 17 bases between the germline ends. Germline lookup yields CDR1 SGHAT and CDR2 FQDESV (reference sequence). In nucleotides, the CDR3 is TGTGCCAGCAGCTTTGGTTTAGTTTCCGGTAATGGCTACACCTTC. It specifies CASSFGLVSGNGYTF.

V gene TRBV28 combines with J gene TRBJ1-3; no clear D. Germline loops: CDR1 MDHEN, CDR2 SYDVKM. CDR3 length: 15 residues. Trimming removed 6 bases from V and 5 bases from J, with 17 bases in between. CDR3 nucleotides: TGTGCCAGCAGCTTTCGCGGGCCCGTGAGAAACACCATATATTTT. Its protein product is CASSFRGPVRNTIYF.

This chain uses TRBV7-2 with TRBJ2-7; TRBD1 matches at 9 bases. After removal of 3 bases from V and 2 bases from J, the junction contained 11 bases not matched to a gene. The CDR3 has 17 residues. CDR1 and CDR2 from the germline V gene are SGHTA and FQGNSA. The CDR3 DNA reads TGTGCCAGCAGCTTCTACAGACAGGGGGGGGTTACCTACGAGCAGTACTTC. It yields the protein CASSFYRQGGVTYEQYF.

The chain combines TRBV27 with TRBJ2-7; 9 nucleotides match TRBD1. The CDR3 covers 14 residues. V lost 5 bases and J lost 6; bases outside the gene matches: 8. CDR1 is MNHEY, CDR2 SMNVEV, per germline (reference sequence). CDR3 sequence: CASSVLGQGSEQYF. As DNA, the CDR3 is TGTGCCAGCAGTGTATTGGGACAGGGAAGCGAGCAGTACTTC.